These 32 T cell receptor beta chains share one sample of origin, sequenced in a study of beta chain features in type 1 diabetes. Expressed TCRB transcripts were sequenced because the entire RNA isolate underwent reverse transcription. Repertoires were generated with immunoSEQ multiplex PCR, while TCRdb's copy carries only in-frame clones and drops some. This sample has 250,000 to 350,000 clones; about 15% occur once, and the top ten carry approximately 0.015%. Overall study results and limits: A moderate, significant TCRB CDR3 shortening appeared in type 1 diabetes across four CD4+ subsets.

Their target antigens are unknown. Input material: naive CD4+ T cells from blood. The receptors were sampled from a man younger than 35 with type 1 diabetes.

This clone was detected a few times. The rearrangement uses TRBV7-2 and TRBJ1-1; possibly TRBD1 for D (6 bases). Germline lookup yields CDR1 SGHTA and CDR2 FQGNSA. The CDR3 runs to 13 residues. V dropped 4 bases and J dropped 5 bases, with 11 bases sitting between them. Here the CDR3 DNA reads TGTGCCAGCAGCTATCGCAGGGGAACTGAAGCTTTCTTT. As protein: CASSYRRGTEAFF.

There are a few counts of this clone. The chain combines TRBV4-3 with TRBJ2-1; 7 nucleotides line up with TRBD2. The CDR3 sequence is 15 residues long. V shed 0 bases and J 2 bases; nucleotides not matched to a gene: 1. The germline CDR1 and CDR2 sequences are LGHNA and YSLEER. This chain's CDR3 is CASSQESGAYNEQFF. The CDR3 coding sequence is TGCGCCAGCAGCCAAGAGAGCGGGGCCTACAATGAGCAGTTCTTC.

The gene calls are TRBV4-3 and TRBJ2-5; 10 bases line up with TRBD1. CDR1 and CDR2 from the germline V gene are LGHNA and YSLEER. J gave up 11 bases and V 4 bases, and 13 bases lay outside the gene matches. This CDR3 has 15 amino acids. The CDR3: CASSPSPGQGEEQYF. CDR3 DNA sequence: TGCGCCAGCAGCCCCTCTCCTGGACAGGGGGAAGAGCAGTACTTC.

CDR3 amino acids: CASSHRLAGPKAKNIQYF. The DNA of the CDR3 is TGTGCCAGCAGTCACCGACTAGCGGGACCGAAAGCCAAAAACATTCAGTACTTC. This chain joins TRBV28 and TRBJ2-4, with TRBD2 identical over 11 bases. V lost 5 bases and J lost 0; bases outside the gene matches: 9. CDR1 is MDHEN, CDR2 SYDVKM, per germline. The CDR3 totals 18 residues.

This clone was seen only a few times. The chain is built from TRBV2 and TRBJ1-1, with 9 bases matching TRBD1. V trimming: 6 bases; J trimming: 6 bases; junction bases outside the gene matches: 2. The CDR3 runs to 12 residues. Looked up from germline, CDR1 is SNHLY and CDR2 is FYNNEI. The CDR3 DNA sequence: TGTGCCAGCAGGGACAGGGGAGCTGAAGCTTTCTTT. Amino acids: CASRDRGAEAFF. The whole variable domain, filled in from reference TRBV2 and TRBJ1-1, reads EPEVTQTPSHQVTQMGQEVILRCVPISNHLYFYWYRQILGQKVEFLVSFYNNEISEKSEIFDDQFSVERPDGSNFTLKIRSTKLEDSAMYFCASRDRGAEAFFGQGTRLTVV.

This sequence joins TRBV28 and TRBJ2-2; weak D call: TRBD1 (6 bases). The CDR3 loop spans 15 amino acids. The V end lost 6 bases, the J end lost 6 bases, and 17 bases lay between the germline ends. Per the germline V gene, CDR1 is MDHEN and CDR2 is SYDVKM. The CDR3 sequence is CASSTYQSGAGELFF. The CDR3 nucleotides are TGTGCCAGCAGCACCTACCAATCAGGGGCCGGGGAGCTGTTTTTT.

This clone was seen a handful of times. The CDR3 loop is CALNRGLQETQYF. The DNA of the CDR3 is TGTGCCTTGAACAGGGGTCTCCAAGAGACCCAGTACTTC. V and J are TRBV30 and TRBJ2-5, with TRBD1 matching 7 bases. The CDR3 extends over 13 amino acids. Germline trimming cut 7 bases from V and 1 base from J; bases unmatched to any gene: 6. CDR1 is GTSNPN and CDR2 is SVGIG in the germline V gene (reference sequence).

The sample holds a few counts of this clone. Other DNA sequences in the sample encode the same CDR3. The V and J genes are TRBV7-9 and TRBJ2-5, with D perhaps matching TRBD2 (6 bases). CDR3 length: 12 amino acids. V dropped 6 bases and J dropped 5 bases, with 10 bases sitting between them. From germline, CDR1 is SEHNR and CDR2 FQNEAQ (reference sequence). CDR3 DNA: TGTGCCAGCAGTTTCCGGGAGGAGACCCAGTACTTC. Translating it yields CASSFREETQYF. Drawing the rest from reference TRBV7-9 and TRBJ2-5, the complete variable domain is DTGVSQNPRHKITKRGQNVTFRCDPISEHNRLYWYRQTLGQGPEFLTYFQNEAQLEKSRLLSDRFSAERPKGSFSTLEIQRTEQGDSAMYLCASSFREETQYFGPGTRLLVL.

This sequence joins TRBV5-5 and TRBJ2-7, with 9 bases matching TRBD1. The CDR3 runs 12 residues. After removal of 4 bases from V and 6 bases from J, the junction contained 2 bases not matched to a gene. In germline, CDR1 is SGHKS, CDR2 YYEKEE (reference sequence). CDR3 residues: CASSLDRGEQYF. The CDR3 DNA reads TGTGCCAGCAGCCTGGACAGGGGCGAGCAGTACTTC.

J is TRBJ2-7 and V is TRBV2, with a possible D match to TRBD1 (5 bases). CDR3 length equals 12 residues. In germline, CDR1 is SNHLY, CDR2 FYNNEI. The V gene lost 8 bases and the J gene lost 0 bases, with 8 bases spanning the gap. The CDR3 region has the DNA TGTGCCAGCTCACAGGACTCCTACGAGCAGTACTTC. This translates into CASSQDSYEQYF.

This clone was seen more than once but under ten times. This chain connects TRBV7-7 to TRBJ2-1; a weak D match, TRBD2 (6 bases). From germline, CDR1 is SSHAT and CDR2 FNYEAQ (reference sequence). Trimming took off 7 bases at V and 5 bases at J, with 15 bases between the two ends. The CDR3 totals 14 residues. In DNA, the CDR3 is TGTGCCAGCACCGCCGGGAGCTACGACAATGAGCAGTTCTTC. Translating gives CASTAGSYDNEQFF.

The chain couples TRBV18 to TRBJ2-7, with 10 bases identical to TRBD1. The J segment lost 2 bases and the V segment lost 5 bases, leaving 6 bases of the junction unmatched. CDR3 size: 15 residues. Germline V CDR1 and CDR2: KGHSH, LQKENI. The CDR3 DNA reads as TGTGCCAGCTCAATGGACAGGGGGACGACCTACGAGCAGTACTTC. Its protein product is CASSMDRGTTYEQYF.

Only a few counts were recorded for this clone. The chain joins TRBV29-1 to TRBJ1-2, with 7 bases matching TRBD1. The germline gives CDR1 SQVTM, CDR2 ANQGSEA. V was pared by 6 bases and J by 4 bases, with 14 bases of the junction left unmatched. The CDR3 covers 15 residues. CDR3 in amino acids: CSVDHYRGPSYGYTF. In nucleotides, the CDR3 is TGCAGCGTGGACCATTACAGGGGCCCTAGCTATGGCTACACCTTC.

V usage is TRBV5-1 and J usage is TRBJ2-7; tentatively, D is TRBD1 (5 bases). The CDR3 totals 12 residues. CDR1 and CDR2 from the germline V gene are SGHRS and YFSETQ. V lost 5 bases and J lost 7, with 13 bases in between. The CDR3 sequence is CASSSQGREQYF. The CDR3 coding sequence is TGCGCCAGCAGTTCTCAGGGAAGGGAGCAGTACTTC.

V gene TRBV5-1 combines with J gene TRBJ2-6; TRBD1 aligns across 7 bases. This CDR3 contains 15 residues. The J segment lost 7 bases and the V segment lost 0 bases, leaving 4 bases of the junction unmatched. Germline V gene data show CDR1 as SGHRS and CDR2 as YFSETQ. Here the CDR3 reads CASSLGQGFANVLTF. In DNA, the CDR3 is TGCGCCAGCAGCTTGGGACAGGGTTTTGCCAACGTCCTGACTTTC.

This clone was observed a few times. The rearrangement uses TRBV28 and TRBJ2-5; 7 nucleotides match TRBD2. Germline V lookup: CDR1 MDHEN, CDR2 SYDVKM. The CDR3 runs to 15 residues. V dropped 5 bases and J dropped 3; count of bases not matched to a gene: 9. CDR3 region: CASSPLASSKETQYF. The CDR3 coding sequence is TGTGCCAGCAGTCCACTAGCGTCATCGAAAGAGACCCAGTACTTC. The full variable domain, in which reference TRBV28 and TRBJ2-5 provide the parts outside the CDR3, is DVKVTQSSRYLVKRTGEKVFLECVQDMDHENMFWYRQDPGLGLRLIYFSYDVKMKEKGDIPEGYSVSREKKERFSLILESASTNQTSMYLCASSPLASSKETQYFGPGTRLLVL.

This chain joins TRBV7-9 and TRBJ1-1; 7 bases are a match to TRBD1. From germline, CDR1 is SEHNR and CDR2 FQNEAQ (reference sequence). This CDR3 contains 15 residues. The J segment lost 10 bases and the V segment lost 4 bases, leaving 15 bases of the junction unmatched. CDR3 DNA: TGTGCCAGCAGCTCCCGGCTCGGCTCTTGGACAGGAGCTTTCTTT. Residues: CASSSRLGSWTGAFF.

This chain uses TRBV7-8 with TRBJ1-2, with D maybe TRBD1 (6 bases). The CDR3 extends over 15 amino acids. V was trimmed by 1 base and J by 3 bases, leaving 12 bases between them. CDR1 SGHVS and CDR2 FQNEAQ come from the germline V gene. The CDR3 protein is CASSLGARGDYGYTF. CDR3 bases: TGTGCCAGCAGCTTAGGAGCCAGGGGAGACTATGGCTACACCTTC.

This clone was counted a few times. The chain combines TRBV7-2 with TRBJ1-5, with 12 nucleotides matching TRBD1. The CDR3 is 17 residues long. Trimming at V came to 3 bases and at J to 0 bases, leaving 3 bases not matched to a gene. Per germline, CDR1 SGHTA and CDR2 FQGNSA. The CDR3, as DNA: TGTGCCAGCAGCTTGGGACAGGGGGCTTATAGCAATCAGCCCCAGCATTTT. It yields the protein CASSLGQGAYSNQPQHF.

CDR3 sequence reads: CASSLRPGPQVAQHF. In nucleotides, the CDR3 is TGTGCCAGCAGCTTGAGGCCAGGCCCCCAGGTAGCCCAGCATTTT. The chain has TRBV5-4 and TRBJ1-5; D gene ambiguous. This CDR3 has 15 residues. Trimming stripped 1 base from V and 11 bases from J, with 19 bases between. Germline-derived CDR1 and CDR2 are SGHNT and YYREEE (reference sequence).

The sample holds a few counts of this clone. The chain employs TRBV30 and TRBJ1-5; maybe TRBD1 (6 bases). The CDR3 spans 13 residues. V was cut by 2 bases and J by 6 bases, with 11 bases left in between. Germline V gene lookup returns CDR1 GTSNPN and CDR2 SVGIG (reference sequence). The CDR3 protein is CAWSNTGPQPQHF. CDR3 DNA sequence: TGTGCCTGGAGTAATACAGGGCCTCAGCCCCAGCATTTT.

The gene calls are TRBV15 and TRBJ2-7; the D gene is possibly TRBD2 (5 bases). Germline values: CDR1 LNHNV, CDR2 YYDKDF (reference sequence). The CDR3 covers 16 residues. Trimming shortened V by 1 base and J by 6 bases, and 19 bases separated the two germline ends. CDR3 residues: CATSRGPTGGSREQYF. In DNA, the CDR3 is TGTGCCACCAGCAGAGGCCCTACCGGCGGGTCCCGCGAGCAGTACTTC.

This clone has just a few counts. V and J are TRBV5-1 and TRBJ2-1; tentatively, D is TRBD1 (6 bases). The germline CDR1 and CDR2 sequences are SGHRS and YFSETQ. The ends were cut back, 1 base at V and 7 bases at J, with 21 bases in the middle. The CDR3 spans 17 residues. The CDR3 coding sequence is TGCGCCAGCAGCTTGAGAACCGGGACAAGGCTGGGGAATGAGCAGTTCTTC. This codes for CASSLRTGTRLGNEQFF. Drawing the rest from reference TRBV5-1 and TRBJ2-1, the complete variable domain is KAGVTQTPRYLIKTRGQQVTLSCSPISGHRSVSWYQQTPGQGLQFLFEYFSETQRNKGNFPGRFSGRQFSNSRSEMNVSTLELGDSALYLCASSLRTGTRLGNEQFFGPGTRLTVL.

The chain recombines TRBV2 with TRBJ1-5; 9 positions match TRBD1. The V segment lost 3 bases and the J segment 3 bases; nucleotides outside the gene matches: 3. Per germline, CDR1 SNHLY and CDR2 FYNNEI. CDR3 length equals 15 residues. Written as DNA, the CDR3 is TGTGCCAGCAGTGAGACAGGGGGACCCAATCAGCCCCAGCATTTT. Its protein product is CASSETGGPNQPQHF. The full variable domain, completed using reference TRBV2 and TRBJ1-5, is EPEVTQTPSHQVTQMGQEVILRCVPISNHLYFYWYRQILGQKVEFLVSFYNNEISEKSEIFDDQFSVERPDGSNFTLKIRSTKLEDSAMYFCASSETGGPNQPQHFGDGTRLSIL.

This clone occurred a few times. The chain links TRBV10-3 to TRBJ2-1; perhaps TRBD1 as D (5 bases). CDR3 length: 14 residues. CDR1 ENHRY and CDR2 SYGVKD come from the germline V gene. The ends were cut back, 7 bases at V and 9 bases at J, with 19 bases in the middle. The CDR3 protein is CAITRDVDVPEQFF. The CDR3 nucleotides read TGTGCCATCACCAGGGATGTTGACGTACCTGAGCAGTTCTTC.

This clone has only a few counts. The chain recombines TRBV5-4 with TRBJ2-2; the D is unclear. Germline lookup yields CDR1 SGHNT and CDR2 YYREEE (reference sequence). V gave up 4 bases and J gave up 4 bases, with 14 bases separating them. The CDR3 is made up of 15 amino acids. Here the CDR3 reads CASSPITDTTGELFF. CDR3 nucleotide sequence: TGTGCCAGCAGCCCAATTACCGACACCACCGGGGAGCTGTTTTTT.

This clone occurred a few times. The gene calls are TRBV30 and TRBJ2-3; 7 nucleotides match TRBD1. This CDR3 has 14 residues. V was pared by 1 base and J by 6 bases, with 7 bases of the junction left unmatched. Germline-derived CDR1 and CDR2 are GTSNPN and SVGIG (reference sequence). This CDR3 reads CAWSAMTGSDTQYF. CDR3 bases: TGTGCCTGGAGTGCCATGACAGGGTCTGATACGCAGTATTTT.

The V call is TRBV4-2, the J call TRBJ1-2; D uncertain. Trimming left V 3 bases short and J 2 bases short, with 19 bases between. CDR3 length equals 17 residues. Germline CDR1 reads LGHNA; CDR2 reads YNFKEQ. CDR3 in amino acids: CASSQWGRGAGNYGYTF. The CDR3, as DNA: TGTGCCAGCAGCCAGTGGGGTCGGGGAGCGGGCAACTATGGCTACACCTTC.

The CDR3 region has the DNA TGTGCCAGCAGTTTAAGGGGACTACCTAGCACAGATACGCAGTATTTT. Translated, it gives CASSLRGLPSTDTQYF. This rearrangement joins TRBV7-2 to TRBJ2-3, with 7 bases identical to TRBD2. The CDR3 totals 16 residues. The junction had 9 bases not matched to a gene; V was cut back by 6 bases and J by 0 bases. The germline V gene encodes CDR1 SGHTA and CDR2 FQGNSA.

This clone was seen a few times. Written as DNA, the CDR3 is TGTGCCAGCAGCTCACTAGCTGGCACAGATACGCAGTATTTT. Its translation is CASSSLAGTDTQYF. V gene TRBV5-4 combines with J gene TRBJ2-3; perhaps TRBD2 as D (6 bases). The V end lost 3 bases, the J end lost 1 base, and 9 bases lay between the germline ends. This CDR3 comprises 14 residues. Germline-derived CDR1 and CDR2 are SGHNT and YYREEE (reference sequence).

The chain is built from TRBV15 and TRBJ1-2; D ambiguous. Trimming removed 1 base at V and 4 bases at J, with 10 bases between. Germline V gene sequence: CDR1 LNHNV, CDR2 YYDKDF (reference sequence). The CDR3 contains 14 residues. In DNA form, the CDR3 reads TGTGCCACCAGCAGAGCCAGTGGCAGCTATGGCTACACCTTC. Protein product: CATSRASGSYGYTF. Full variable domain (rest looked up from reference TRBV15 and TRBJ1-2): DAMVIQNPRYQVTQFGKPVTLSCSQTLNHNVMYWYQQKSSQAPKLLFHYYDKDFNNEADTPDNFQSRRPNTSFCFLDIRSPGLGDTAMYLCATSRASGSYGYTFGSGTRLTVV.

This sequence joins TRBV4-1 and TRBJ1-2; D is possibly TRBD1 (5 bases). Germline V gene lookup returns CDR1 MGHRA and CDR2 YSYEKL. The CDR3 runs 11 residues. Between the trimmed V and J ends, which lost 0 bases and 10 bases, there was a span of 6 bases. The CDR3 nucleotides are TGCGCCAGCAGCCAAGAGGGGCCCTACACCTTC. It specifies CASSQEGPYTF.